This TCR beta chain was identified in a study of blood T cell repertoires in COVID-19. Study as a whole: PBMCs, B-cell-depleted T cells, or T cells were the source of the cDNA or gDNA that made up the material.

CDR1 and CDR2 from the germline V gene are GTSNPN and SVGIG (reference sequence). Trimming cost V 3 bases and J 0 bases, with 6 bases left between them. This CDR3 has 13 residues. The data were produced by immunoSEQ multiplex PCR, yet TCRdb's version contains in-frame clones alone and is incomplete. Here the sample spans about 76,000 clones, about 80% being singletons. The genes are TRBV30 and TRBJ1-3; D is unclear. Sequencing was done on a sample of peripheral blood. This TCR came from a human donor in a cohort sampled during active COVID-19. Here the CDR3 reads CAWSTSSGNTIYF. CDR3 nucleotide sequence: TGTGCCTGGAGCACTAGCTCTGGAAACACCATATATTTT.